Listed below are T cell receptor beta chains from one sample, sequenced in a study of blood T cell repertoires in COVID-19. Generated by immunoSEQ multiplex PCR, the TCRdb table keeps only in-frame clones and is missing some. The sample has tens of thousands of clones; 75% to 95% are singletons. Sequencing was carried out using peripheral blood. Every receptor here comes from a human donor with active COVID-19. The donor label of this sample is uncertain. The CDR3 runs from the conserved cysteine through the conserved F or W. D genes are given only for firm matches. Rows give clone size only sometimes, using once, few, many, or a class for an expanded clone.

TRBJ2-2 TRBV30 TRBD2 . TGTGCCTGGAGGGGGATAGCGGGAGGGAACACCGGGGAGCTGTTTTTT CAWRGIAGGNTGELFF
TRBJ2-3 TRBV3-1/TRBV3-2 TRBD2 . TGTGCCAGCAGCTTTGCGGTGGGGACTAGCGGGACCAAAGATACGCAGTATTTT CASSFAVGTSGTKDTQYF
TRBJ1-5 TRBV6-2/TRBV6-3 TRBD1 . TGTGCCAGCAGTTACCCGGACAGGTCCCCCAATCAGCCCCAGCATTTT CASSYPDRSPNQPQHF
TRBJ2-7 TRBV7-9 . . TGTGCCAGCACCCCTGCGGGACCCCCGACGGAGCAGTACTTC CASTPAGPPTEQYF
TRBJ2-1 TRBV10-2 TRBD2 . TGCGCCAGCAGTTCCCTCGAGTCTAGCGGGAGGGACTTAGTGCAGTTCTTC CASSSLESSGRDLVQFF
TRBJ1-6 TRBV28 . . TGTGCCAGCCTCACAGGGCAGTTATATAATTCACCCCTCCACTTT CASLTGQLYNSPLHF
TRBJ1-1 TRBV19 TRBD1 . TGTGCCAGTAGGAGACAGGGGGCTCTTGGGCCGAGGACTGAAGCTTTCTTT CASRRQGALGPRTEAFF
TRBJ2-1 TRBV5-4 TRBD1 . TGTGCCAGCAGCTCCGGGACAGGGGCGGGCAATGAGCAGTTCTTC CASSSGTGAGNEQFF
TRBJ2-1 TRBV19 TRBD2 once TGTGCCAGTAGTATGCCGGGACTAGCGGGAATGAATGAGCAGTTCTTC CASSMPGLAGMNEQFF
TRBJ2-2 TRBV19 TRBD1 . TGTGCCAGTAGGGGGGACAGGGTGTCGACCGGGGAGCTGTTTTTT CASRGDRVSTGELFF
TRBJ2-1 TRBV29-1 TRBD2 once TGCAGCGTCCCTACTAGCGGGAGGCTGTCCTACAATGAGCAGTTCTTC CSVPTSGRLSYNEQFF
TRBJ2-1 TRBV6-2/TRBV6-3 TRBD1 . TGTGCCAGCAGTTCCCCCGGGACAGCCTTCAATGAGCAGTTCTTC CASSSPGTAFNEQFF
TRBJ1-5 TRBV6-2/TRBV6-3 . once TGTGCCAGCAGTTCCCTGTATCAGCCCCAGCATTTT CASSSLYQPQHF
TRBJ2-7 TRBV29-1 TRBD1 . TGCAGCGTTGCCAGGACAGGTTCCTACGAGCAGTACTTC CSVARTGSYEQYF
TRBJ2-5 TRBV18 . . TGTGCCAGCTCACAGGATACAGGGACCGAAGAGACCCAGTACTTC CASSQDTGTEETQYF
TRBJ1-1 TRBV15 TRBD1 . TGTGCCACCAGCACGCAGCGGACAGGGGGCAATGAAGCTTTCTTT CATSTQRTGGNEAFF
TRBJ2-1 TRBV29-1 TRBD2 . TGCAGCTCTCGGACTAGCGGGAGCAATGAGCAGTTCTTC CSSRTSGSNEQFF
TRBJ2-7 TRBV5-1 TRBD2 . TGCGCCAGCAGCCCGGCCGGGACTAGCGGGAGTGGGTCGTACGAGCAGTACTTC CASSPAGTSGSGSYEQYF
TRBJ2-7 TRBV25-1 TRBD2 . TGTGCCAGCAGTGATCCGGGACTAGCGGGAAAGGAGCAGTACTTC CASSDPGLAGKEQYF
TRBJ1-5 TRBV3-1/TRBV3-2 TRBD1 . TGTGCCAGCAGCCCTGGACAGGGGACGTCTCAGCCCCAGCATTTT CASSPGQGTSQPQHF
TRBJ2-1 TRBV6-5 TRBD1 . TGTGCCAGCAGCTTACAGGGGTTCAATGAGCAGTTCTTC CASSLQGFNEQFF
TRBJ2-7 TRBV7-6 TRBD1 . TGTGCCAGCAGCTTAGGATTCCAGGGGGCTTCCTACGAGCAGTACTTC CASSLGFQGASYEQYF
TRBJ1-3 TRBV28 TRBD1 . TGTGCCAGCAGTTTAGGTCACCAGGGGGCGACGGACACCATATATTTT CASSLGHQGATDTIYF
TRBJ2-2 TRBV7-9 TRBD2 . TGTGCCAGCAGCTTAGCCTCAACTAGCGAGAACACCGGGGAGCTGTTTTTT CASSLASTSENTGELFF
TRBJ1-2 TRBV30 . . TGTGCCTGGATCCCCTCCAGGGGTGGCTACACCTTC CAWIPSRGGYTF
TRBJ2-2 TRBV7-3 . . TGTGCCAGCAGCTCCTATAGCGGAGCGAACACCGGGGAGCTGTTTTTT CASSSYSGANTGELFF
TRBJ2-3 TRBV9 . . TGTGCCAGCAGCGTAGGGTGGGGAGACTCAGATACGCAGTATTTT CASSVGWGDSDTQYF
TRBJ2-7 TRBV25-1 TRBD2 . TGTGCCAGCCTAGGCGGGAGCTCCTACGAGCAGTACTTC CASLGGSSYEQYF
TRBJ2-3 TRBV15 TRBD2 . TGTGCCACCAGCAGAGGGGGGGGGAGCACAGATACGCAGTATTTT CATSRGGGSTDTQYF
TRBJ1-1 TRBV7-2 . . TGTGCCAGCTTCTTTGCCCTAGGGGGTAGGAGCACTGAAGCTTTCTTT CASFFALGGRSTEAFF
TRBJ2-2 TRBV7-8 TRBD1 . TGTGCCAGCAGCCCGGGACAGGCCTACACCGGGGAGCTGTTTTTT CASSPGQAYTGELFF
TRBJ1-5 TRBV6-2/TRBV6-3 TRBD1 . TGTGCCAGCAGCCAAGGACAGGGGAAACCTAATCAGCCCCAGCATTTT CASSQGQGKPNQPQHF